This TCR beta chain was captured in a study of shared T cell receptors in the human thymus. This clone was seen a single time. The protocol was immunoSEQ multiplex PCR, while the TCRdb copy is restricted to in-frame clones and leaves out a portion. The sample carries hundreds of thousands of clones, 75% to 85% recorded once. The CDR3 extends over 14 amino acids. V was clipped by 6 bases and J by 1 base; unmatched bases: 6. Germline CDR1 SGHAT, CDR2 FQNNGV. This sample was also put to use in a study of human thymus T cells. That source adds: The thymus was resected at corrective cardiac surgery. Thymic and blood repertoires seemed to favor certain V and J genes. The related literature has documented a marked overlap of thymic repertoires among unrelated individuals.

Sequencing was carried out using thymocytes. The TCR originated in a boy less than two years old with a congenital heart defect. The chain has TRBV11-2 and TRBJ2-7; 7 bases agree with TRBD1. The CDR3 region is CASRAGTASYEQYF. DNA of the CDR3: TGTGCCAGCAGGGCCGGGACAGCTTCCTACGAGCAGTACTTC.